This section outlines one TCR beta chain sequence together with its context. The data originate from a study of shared clonotypes between healthy human individuals. The protocol was immunoSEQ multiplex PCR, while the TCRdb copy is restricted to in-frame clones and leaves out a portion. This table has approximately 500,000 clones, about 96% appearing once. Germline lookup yields CDR1 ENHRY and CDR2 SYGVKD. V was cut by 1 base and J by 0 bases, with 13 bases left in between. The CDR3 runs to 17 residues. This TCR was recovered from a woman in her 30s in good health. J is TRBJ1-5 and V is TRBV10-3; D unclear. Material: naive CD4+ T cells sorted from blood. Subset of the sample: CD45RA+ positively selected. CDR3 nucleotides: TGTGCCATCAGTGAGTTGGGCCCCCGGGGTAGCAATCAGCCCCAGCATTTT. Protein sequence: CAISELGPRGSNQPQHF.